The 23 T cell receptor beta chains below were found in one sample sequenced in a study of T-cell memory formation after mild COVID-19. TCRdb analysed the 5' RACE reads with MiXCR anew, one entry per CDR3 protein. Of approximately 250,000 distinct CDR3 sequences in the sample, approximately 15% are singletons; the top ten hold 22%. Source material: PBMCs or a T cell subset sorted from them (not recorded which). These receptors were collected from a man aged 18-30 years who had mild COVID-19 (a few samples of this study predate the infection). Cell type and time point are not known.

The chain uses TRBV4-3 and TRBJ2-2; D remains ambiguous. Germline CDR1 LGHNA, CDR2 YSLEER. V was cut by 4 bases and J by 5 bases, with 17 bases left in between. The CDR3 sequence is 16 residues long. The CDR3 region is CASSPVLLLGTGELFF. The CDR3 nucleotides are TGCGCCAGCAGCCCCGTCCTCCTCTTGGGGACCGGGGAGCTGTTTTTT.

The V gene is TRBV3-1, the J gene TRBJ1-6, with a possible D match to TRBD1 (5 bases). Germline lookup yields CDR1 LGHDT and CDR2 YNNKEL (reference sequence). V dropped 3 bases and J dropped 7 bases, with 16 bases sitting between them. The CDR3 spans 16 residues. CDR3 protein: CASSQTGQATNSPLHF. DNA of the CDR3: TGTGCCAGCAGCCAGACGGGGCAGGCCACGAATTCACCCCTCCACTTT.

V is TRBV5-1 and J is TRBJ2-1, with 7 bases identical to TRBD2. This CDR3 has 15 residues. CDR1 is SGHRS and CDR2 is YFSETQ in the germline V gene. J lost 4 bases, V lost 5 bases, and 9 bases had no gene match. The CDR3 DNA is TGCGCCAGCAGTGGCCCGGGGCGGGAGTACAATGAGCAGTTCTTC. Its protein product is CASSGPGREYNEQFF.

The CDR3 protein is CASGSGSSRRTDTQYF. The DNA for the CDR3 is TGTGCCAGCGGTTCAGGTTCCTCCCGGCGCACAGATACGCAGTATTTT. This sequence joins TRBV25-1 and TRBJ2-3; D gene unclear. Trimming took 8 bases from V and 1 from J, leaving 19 bases between them. Looked up from germline, CDR1 is MGHDK and CDR2 is SYGVNS. The CDR3 extends over 16 amino acids.

The chain has TRBV29-1 and TRBJ1-3; D uncertain. CDR1 is SQVTM and CDR2 is ANQGSEA in the germline V gene. Trimming removed 4 bases at V and 4 bases at J, with 14 bases between. This CDR3 region has 14 residues. The CDR3, as DNA: TGCAGCGTTGTGGGCAGCCTGGGGGGAAACACCATATATTTT. Translating gives CSVVGSLGGNTIYF.

This chain connects TRBV7-9 to TRBJ1-2, with D unresolved. V was cut by 10 bases and J by 5 bases, with 5 bases left in between. Germline CDR1 is SEHNR and CDR2 is FQNEAQ (reference sequence). The CDR3 has 9 amino acids. This chain's CDR3 is CAIRYGYTF. CDR3 nucleotide sequence: TGTGCCATCCGGTATGGCTACACCTTC.

This clonotype was seen a handful of times. The chain links TRBV7-6 to TRBJ1-1, with 9 bases lining up with TRBD1. CDR1 is SGHVS and CDR2 is FNYEAQ in the germline V gene. V gave up 5 bases and J gave up 7 bases; unmatched junction bases: 11. This CDR3 contains 15 residues. As DNA, the CDR3 is TGTGCCAGCAGCGCCCCAGACAGGGGGTCGGGTGAAGCTTTCTTT. It is translated as CASSAPDRGSGEAFF.

This clonotype appeared many times. This chain uses TRBV25-1 with TRBJ2-1, with a possible D match to TRBD1 (7 bases). V lost 6 bases and J lost 8, with 26 bases in between. The CDR3 is 17 amino acids. CDR1 is MGHDK, CDR2 SYGVNS, per germline. In DNA form, the CDR3 reads TGTGCCAGCAGGGAGGGGATGGGGGACAGACAAGGTGATGAGCAGTTCTTC. Translating it yields CASREGMGDRQGDEQFF.

This clonotype was detected ten times or more. The rearrangement joins TRBV12-3 or TRBV12-4 to TRBJ1-3; TRBD1 matches 7 bases. This CDR3 contains 16 residues. The V segment lost 5 bases and the J segment 3 bases; nucleotides outside the gene matches: 10. The CDR3 coding sequence is TGTGCCAGCAGTCTCGCATCGACAGGGCTTGGAAACACCATATATTTT. Its translation is CASSLASTGLGNTIYF.

In its sample, this clonotype was seen a few times. V and J are TRBV2 and TRBJ2-2, with 11 nucleotides matching TRBD1. The V segment lost 6 bases and the J segment 0 bases; nucleotides outside the gene matches: 0. The CDR3 is 15 amino acids. From germline, CDR1 is SNHLY and CDR2 FYNNEI. CDR3 in DNA: TGTGCCAGCAGGGGACAGGGGGCGAACACCGGGGAGCTGTTTTTT. Translation gives CASRGQGANTGELFF.

This clonotype was detected a few times. The V gene is TRBV29-1, the J gene TRBJ2-3; D gene ambiguous. Germline V gives CDR1 SQVTM, CDR2 ANQGSEA. The CDR3 length is 13 residues. V lost 4 bases to trimming and J lost 2 bases, with 10 bases between them. CDR3 loop: CSVGDLFTDTQYF. The CDR3 DNA reads as TGCAGCGTTGGTGACCTCTTCACAGATACGCAGTATTTT.

The V call is TRBV6-2 or TRBV6-3, the J call TRBJ1-5; the D gene is possibly TRBD1 (5 bases). This CDR3 has 16 residues. The germline CDR1 and CDR2 sequences are MNHEY and SVGEGT. V shed 7 bases and J shed 1 base, with 17 bases lying between them. CDR3 protein: CASIRAGAGSNQPQHF. As DNA, the CDR3 is TGTGCCAGCATTCGGGCTGGGGCAGGGAGCAATCAGCCCCAGCATTTT.

The gene calls are TRBV4-2 and TRBJ1-5; D is undetermined. The CDR3 runs to 16 residues. The ends were cut back, 1 base at V and 3 bases at J, with 13 bases in the middle. CDR1 is LGHNA and CDR2 is YNFKEQ in the germline V gene. As DNA, the CDR3 is TGTGCCAGCAGCCAAGGGGCCCCAACAGACAATCAGCCCCAGCATTTT. It is translated as CASSQGAPTDNQPQHF.

The V gene is TRBV2, the J gene TRBJ2-4, with D tentatively TRBD2 (5 bases). CDR1 and CDR2 from the germline V gene are SNHLY and FYNNEI. The CDR3 length is 14 residues. Trimming removed 5 bases at V and 5 bases at J, with 13 bases between. The CDR3 loop is CASSLLDGENIQYF. In DNA, the CDR3 is TGTGCCAGCAGTCTCCTGGACGGGGAAAACATTCAGTACTTC.

This clonotype was seen only a few times. The chain recombines TRBV5-6 with TRBJ2-7; D unclear. CDR3 length equals 16 residues. Between the trimmed V and J ends, which lost 5 bases and 9 bases, there was a span of 27 bases. The germline V gene encodes CDR1 SGHDT and CDR2 YYEEEE. The DNA of the CDR3 is TGTGCCAGCAGTGAGGATCCGAGGTGGGGTCCTAGGCGGCAGTACGTC. It codes for CASSEDPRWGPRRQYV.

This clonotype was seen only a few times. This chain joins TRBV10-3 and TRBJ1-1; perhaps TRBD1 as D (6 bases). CDR1 ENHRY and CDR2 SYGVKD come from the germline V gene. CDR3 length: 11 residues. Between the trimmed V and J ends, which lost 8 bases and 7 bases, there was a span of 11 bases. The CDR3 DNA sequence: TGTGCCATCGGTGGACAGCATGAAGCTTTCTTT. Protein: CAIGGQHEAFF.

This clonotype was seen a few times. The rearrangement uses TRBV11-1 and TRBJ2-5; TRBD1 agrees at 10 bases. The ends lost 5 bases at V and 3 bases at J; junction bases unmatched: 6. CDR3 length equals 15 residues. Germline loops: CDR1 SGHAT, CDR2 FQDESV (reference sequence). The CDR3 DNA reads as TGTGCCAGCAGCACCGGGACAGGGGCAGAAGAGACCCAGTACTTC. It encodes CASSTGTGAEETQYF. The variable domain in full, completed from reference TRBV11-1 and TRBJ2-5, reads EAEVAQSPRYKITEKSQAVAFWCDPISGHATLYWYRQILGQGPELLVQFQDESVVDDSQLPKDRFSAERLKGVDSTLKIQPAELGDSAMYLCASSTGTGAEETQYFGPGTRLLVL.

The DNA for the CDR3 is TGTGCCAGCAGTGAAAATTCTCGGGCCAGTGCACCTTGGGATACGCAGTATTTT. This translates into CASSENSRASAPWDTQYF. This chain links TRBV25-1 with TRBJ2-3; D remains ambiguous. V was shortened by 2 bases and J by 6 bases, with 24 bases between the two germline ends. CDR1 MGHDK and CDR2 SYGVNS come from the germline V gene. There are 18 residues in the CDR3.

CDR3 nucleotide sequence: TGTGCCAGCAGCCGAAGTAAGGTCCTACGGAGTAATTCACCCCTCCACTTT. Translated, it gives CASSRSKVLRSNSPLHF. The chain joins TRBV3-2 to TRBJ1-6. TRBV3-2 is given as a pseudogene. There are 17 residues in the CDR3.

This clonotype was seen more than once but under ten times. The chain links TRBV5-1 to TRBJ2-2, with D perhaps TRBD1 (5 bases). The CDR3 covers 15 residues. Germline loops: CDR1 SGHRS, CDR2 YFSETQ. Trimming removed 2 bases at V and 5 bases at J, with 13 bases between. Here the CDR3 reads CASSLLRVETGELFF. The CDR3 DNA reads as TGCGCCAGCAGCTTACTCAGGGTTGAGACCGGGGAGCTGTTTTTT. The whole variable domain, remainder taken from reference TRBV5-1 and TRBJ2-2, is KAGVTQTPRYLIKTRGQQVTLSCSPISGHRSVSWYQQTPGQGLQFLFEYFSETQRNKGNFPGRFSGRQFSNSRSEMNVSTLELGDSALYLCASSLLRVETGELFFGEGSRLTVL.

This chain connects TRBV24-1 to TRBJ2-3, with D unclear. The CDR3 spans 13 residues. Germline V lookup: CDR1 KGHDR, CDR2 SFDVKD. The V and J ends lost 1 base and 5 bases respectively, with 6 bases between them. The CDR3: CATSDFYIDTQYF. CDR3 nucleotide sequence: TGTGCCACCAGTGATTTCTATATAGATACGCAGTATTTT.

The gene calls are TRBV3-1 and TRBJ1-1; possible D gene TRBD1, 5 bases. Trimming removed 7 bases at V and 6 bases at J, with 18 bases between. Germline lookup yields CDR1 LGHDT and CDR2 YNNKEL (reference sequence). The CDR3 is 14 residues long. In nucleotides, the CDR3 is TGTGCCAGCACCCTGACAGCGGAAAAGGCTGAAGCTTTCTTT. Its translation: CASTLTAEKAEAFF.

This clonotype was observed a few times. CDR3 sequence reads: CASSYGVVYEQYF. For the CDR3, the DNA is TGTGCCAGCAGTTACGGAGTAGTCTACGAGCAGTACTTC. The chain joins TRBV6-2 or TRBV6-3 to TRBJ2-7; D is ambiguous. The CDR3 is 13 amino acids. V was shortened by 2 bases and J by 3 bases, with 8 bases between the two germline ends. Germline loops: CDR1 MNHEY, CDR2 SVGEGT.